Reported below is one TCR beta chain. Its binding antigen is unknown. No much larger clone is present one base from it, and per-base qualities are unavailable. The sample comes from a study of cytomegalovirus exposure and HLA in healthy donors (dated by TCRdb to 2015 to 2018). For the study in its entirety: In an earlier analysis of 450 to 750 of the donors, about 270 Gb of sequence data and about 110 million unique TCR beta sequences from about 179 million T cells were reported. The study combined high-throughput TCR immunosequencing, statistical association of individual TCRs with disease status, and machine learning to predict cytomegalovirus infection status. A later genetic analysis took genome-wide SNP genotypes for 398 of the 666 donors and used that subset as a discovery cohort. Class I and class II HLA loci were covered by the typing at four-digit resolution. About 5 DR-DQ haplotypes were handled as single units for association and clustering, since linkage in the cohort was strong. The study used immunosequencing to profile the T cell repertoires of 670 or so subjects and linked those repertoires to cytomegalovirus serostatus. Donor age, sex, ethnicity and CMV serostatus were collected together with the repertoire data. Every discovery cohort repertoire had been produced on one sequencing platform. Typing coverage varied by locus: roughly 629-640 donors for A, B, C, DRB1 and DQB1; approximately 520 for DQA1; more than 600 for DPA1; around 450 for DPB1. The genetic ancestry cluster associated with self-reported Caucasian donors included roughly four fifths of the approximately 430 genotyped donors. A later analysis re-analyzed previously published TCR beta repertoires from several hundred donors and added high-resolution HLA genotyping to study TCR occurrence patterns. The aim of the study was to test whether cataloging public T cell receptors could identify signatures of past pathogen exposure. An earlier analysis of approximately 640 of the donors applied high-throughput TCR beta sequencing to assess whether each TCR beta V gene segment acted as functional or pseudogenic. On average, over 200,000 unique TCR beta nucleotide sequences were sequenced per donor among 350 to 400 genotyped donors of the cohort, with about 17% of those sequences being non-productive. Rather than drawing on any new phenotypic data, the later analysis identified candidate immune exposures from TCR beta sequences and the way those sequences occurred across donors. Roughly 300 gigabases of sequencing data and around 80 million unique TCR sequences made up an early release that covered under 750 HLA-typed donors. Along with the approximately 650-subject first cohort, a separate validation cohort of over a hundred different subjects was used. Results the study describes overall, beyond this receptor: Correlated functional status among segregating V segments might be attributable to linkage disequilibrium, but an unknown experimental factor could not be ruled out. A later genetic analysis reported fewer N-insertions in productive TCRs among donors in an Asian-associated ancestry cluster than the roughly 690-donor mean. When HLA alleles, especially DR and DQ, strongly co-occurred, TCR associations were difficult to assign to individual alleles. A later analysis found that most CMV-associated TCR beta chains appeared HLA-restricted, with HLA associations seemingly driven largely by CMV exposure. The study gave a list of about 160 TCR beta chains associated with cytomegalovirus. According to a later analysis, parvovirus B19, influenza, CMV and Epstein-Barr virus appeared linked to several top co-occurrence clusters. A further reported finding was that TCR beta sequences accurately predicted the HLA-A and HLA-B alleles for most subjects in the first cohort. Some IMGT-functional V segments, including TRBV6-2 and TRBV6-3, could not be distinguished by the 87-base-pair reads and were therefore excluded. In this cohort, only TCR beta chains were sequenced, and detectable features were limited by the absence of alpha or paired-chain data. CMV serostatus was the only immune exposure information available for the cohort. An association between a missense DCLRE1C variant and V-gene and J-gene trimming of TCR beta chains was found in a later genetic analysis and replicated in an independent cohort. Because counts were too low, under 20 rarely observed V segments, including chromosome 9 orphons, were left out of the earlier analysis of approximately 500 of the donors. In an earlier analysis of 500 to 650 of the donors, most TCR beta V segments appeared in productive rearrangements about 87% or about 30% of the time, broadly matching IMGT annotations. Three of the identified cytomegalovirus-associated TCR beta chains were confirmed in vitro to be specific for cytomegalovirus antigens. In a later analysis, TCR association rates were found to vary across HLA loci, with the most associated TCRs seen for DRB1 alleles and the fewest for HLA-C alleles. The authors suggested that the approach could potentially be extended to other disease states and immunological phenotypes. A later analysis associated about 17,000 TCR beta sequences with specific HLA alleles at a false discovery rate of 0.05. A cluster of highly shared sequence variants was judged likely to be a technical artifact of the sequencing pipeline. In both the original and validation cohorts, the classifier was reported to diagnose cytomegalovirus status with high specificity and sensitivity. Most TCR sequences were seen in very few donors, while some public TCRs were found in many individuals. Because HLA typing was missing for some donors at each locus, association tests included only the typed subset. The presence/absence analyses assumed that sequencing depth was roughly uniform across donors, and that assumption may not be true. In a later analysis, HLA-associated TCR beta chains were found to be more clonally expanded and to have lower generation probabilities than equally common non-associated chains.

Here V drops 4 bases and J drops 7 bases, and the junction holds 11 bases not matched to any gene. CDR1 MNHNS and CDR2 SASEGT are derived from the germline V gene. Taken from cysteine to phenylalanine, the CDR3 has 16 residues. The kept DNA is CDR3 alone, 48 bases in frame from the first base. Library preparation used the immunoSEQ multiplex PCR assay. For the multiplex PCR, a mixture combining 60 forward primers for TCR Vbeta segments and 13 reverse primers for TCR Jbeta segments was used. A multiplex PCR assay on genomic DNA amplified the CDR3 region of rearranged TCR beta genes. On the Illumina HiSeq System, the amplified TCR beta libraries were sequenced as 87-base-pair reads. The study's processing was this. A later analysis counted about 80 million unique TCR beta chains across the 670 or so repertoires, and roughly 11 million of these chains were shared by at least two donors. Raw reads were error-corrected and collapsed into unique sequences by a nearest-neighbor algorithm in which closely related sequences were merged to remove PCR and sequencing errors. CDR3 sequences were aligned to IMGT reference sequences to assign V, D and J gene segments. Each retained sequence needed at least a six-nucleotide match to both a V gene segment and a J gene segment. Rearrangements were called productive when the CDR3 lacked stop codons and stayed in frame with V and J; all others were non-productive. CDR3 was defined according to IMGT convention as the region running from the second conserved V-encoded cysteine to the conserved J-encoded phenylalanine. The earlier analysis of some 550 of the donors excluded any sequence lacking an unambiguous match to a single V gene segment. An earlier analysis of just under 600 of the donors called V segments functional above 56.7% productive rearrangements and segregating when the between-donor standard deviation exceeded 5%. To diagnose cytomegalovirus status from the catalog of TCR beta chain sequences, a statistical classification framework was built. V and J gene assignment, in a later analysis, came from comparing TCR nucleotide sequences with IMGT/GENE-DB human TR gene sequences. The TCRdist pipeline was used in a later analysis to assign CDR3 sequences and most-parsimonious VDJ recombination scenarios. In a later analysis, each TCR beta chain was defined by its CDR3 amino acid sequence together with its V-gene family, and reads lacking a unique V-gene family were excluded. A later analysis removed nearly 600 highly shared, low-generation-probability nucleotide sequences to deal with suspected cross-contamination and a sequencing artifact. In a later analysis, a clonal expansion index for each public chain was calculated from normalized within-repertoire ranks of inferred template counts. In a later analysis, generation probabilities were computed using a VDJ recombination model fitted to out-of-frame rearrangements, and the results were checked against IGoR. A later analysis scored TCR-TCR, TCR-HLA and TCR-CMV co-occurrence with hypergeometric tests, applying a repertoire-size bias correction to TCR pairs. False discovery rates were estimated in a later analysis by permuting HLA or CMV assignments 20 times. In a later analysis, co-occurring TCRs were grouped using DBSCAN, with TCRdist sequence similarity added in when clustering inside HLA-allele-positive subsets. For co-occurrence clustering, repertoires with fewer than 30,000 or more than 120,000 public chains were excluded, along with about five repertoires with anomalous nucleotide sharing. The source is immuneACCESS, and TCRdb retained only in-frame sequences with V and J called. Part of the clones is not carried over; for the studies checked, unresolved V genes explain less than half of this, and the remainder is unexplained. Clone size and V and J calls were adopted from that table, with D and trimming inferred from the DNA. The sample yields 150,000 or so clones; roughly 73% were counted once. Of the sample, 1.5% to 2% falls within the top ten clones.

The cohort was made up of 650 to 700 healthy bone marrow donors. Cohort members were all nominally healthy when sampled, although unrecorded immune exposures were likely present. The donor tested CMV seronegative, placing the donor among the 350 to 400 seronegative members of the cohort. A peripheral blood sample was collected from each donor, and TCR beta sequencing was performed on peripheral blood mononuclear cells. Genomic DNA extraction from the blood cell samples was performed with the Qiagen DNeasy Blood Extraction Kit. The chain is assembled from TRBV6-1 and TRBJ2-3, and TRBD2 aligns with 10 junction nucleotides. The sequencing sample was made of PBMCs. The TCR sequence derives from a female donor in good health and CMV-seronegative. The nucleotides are TGTGCCAGCAGTGGAGCGGGGGGGCTTGTTACTCATACGCAGTATTTT. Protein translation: CASSGAGGLVTHTQYF.